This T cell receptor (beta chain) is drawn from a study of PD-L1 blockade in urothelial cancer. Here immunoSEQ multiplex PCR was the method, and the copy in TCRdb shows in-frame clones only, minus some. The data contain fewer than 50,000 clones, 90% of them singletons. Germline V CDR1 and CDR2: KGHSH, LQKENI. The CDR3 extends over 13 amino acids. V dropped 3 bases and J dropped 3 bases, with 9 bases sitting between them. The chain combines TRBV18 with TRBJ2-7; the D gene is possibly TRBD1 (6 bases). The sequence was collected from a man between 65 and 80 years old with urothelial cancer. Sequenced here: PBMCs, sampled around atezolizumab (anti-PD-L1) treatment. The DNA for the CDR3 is TGTGCCAGCTCACCGGGGGCGGACTACGAGCAGTACTTC. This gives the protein CASSPGADYEQYF. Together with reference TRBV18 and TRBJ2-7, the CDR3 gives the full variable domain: NAGVMQNPRHLVRRRGQEARLRCSPMKGHSHVYWYRQLPEEGLKFMVYLQKENIIDESGMPKERFSAEFPKEGPSILRIQQVVRGDSAAYFCASSPGADYEQYFGPGTRLTVT.